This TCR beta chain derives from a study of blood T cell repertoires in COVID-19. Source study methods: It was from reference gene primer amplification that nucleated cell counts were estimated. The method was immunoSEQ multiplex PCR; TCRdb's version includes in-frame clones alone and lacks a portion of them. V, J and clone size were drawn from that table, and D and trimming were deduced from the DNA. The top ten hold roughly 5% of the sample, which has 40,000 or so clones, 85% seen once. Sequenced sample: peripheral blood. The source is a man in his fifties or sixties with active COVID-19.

The CDR3, as DNA: TGCGCCAGCTCCCCCGACCAGGGGCTACAGTTCTTC. This translates into CASSPDQGLQFF. This sequence joins TRBV10-1 and TRBJ2-1, with TRBD1 as a possible D gene (6 bases). The CDR3 spans 12 residues. Trimming took 8 bases from V and 13 from J, leaving 18 bases between them. The germline gives CDR1 WNHNN, CDR2 SYGVQD (reference sequence).